Listed below are T cell receptor beta chains from one sample, sequenced in a study of human T cells and chemical hapten exposure. TCRdb reanalysed the RACE reads using MiXCR and keeps one entry per CDR3 protein. The sample has some 65,000 distinct CDR3 sequences, about 6.5% seen once. Material for sequencing was whole blood. Receptors originate from a female donor in good health. Some clones in this sample may be carry-over from other donors' samples. CDR3s include the opening cysteine and the closing phenylalanine or tryptophan.

v_call cdr3_aa
TRBV7-2 CASSPDTTSTDTQYF
TRBV5-1 CASSEGLAGGRSTDTQYF
TRBV29-1 CSVGEVTQYF
TRBV27 CASSSGRLAGANVLTF
TRBV6-1 CASSELLAGGTDTQYF
TRBV10-3 CAISGSHNEQFF
TRBV11-2 CASSLTVNTEAFF
TRBV29-1 CSVRTLTEAFF
TRBV5-6 CASSIPTGTGANVLTF
TRBV7-3 CASSLGLAGSEQYF
TRBV18 CASSPHGPRQGSIGEAFF
TRBV11-3 CASSIRREGPYEQYF
TRBV5-1 CASSRGQGADYGYTF
TRBV12-3/TRBV12-4 CASSLALRDNEQFF
TRBV13 CASSLPSADEQYF
TRBV28 CASSLPTGGFQPQHF
TRBV7-2 CASSSSGTGLYYNEQFF
TRBV2 CASSPGTSGFYNEQFF
TRBV20-1 CSADGRRGVEQYF
TRBV18 CASSPGSKRGRSDTQYF
TRBV28 CASSRSGIVGQPQHF
TRBV6-6 CATALAGDTDTQYF
TRBV6-5 CASRHMGQGSNEQYF
TRBV29-1 CTVSISGVYEQYF
TRBV30 CAWSRGDRGAFF
TRBV7-2 CASRNQMNTEAFF